What follows is one TCR beta chain and its context. Its antigen is not identified. At one boundary the junction diverges from the germline segment, which might be a read error. This sample is drawn from a study of OX40 agonist ivuxolimab in advanced cancers. Study-wide results and limits: Fewer expanded clones were found on average in CD4+ than in CD8+ T cells.

Using immunoSEQ multiplex PCR, the repertoire was profiled, and TCRdb retains in-frame clones only, with some absent. Of approximately 32,000 clones listed, approximately 90% are singletons. Germline CDR1 is MNHEY and CDR2 is SMNVEV (reference sequence). The CDR3 totals 15 residues. This clonotype was obtained from an adult with an advanced solid tumor such as melanoma, head and neck, liver or kidney cancer. The sample in question was CD4+ or CD8+ T cells sorted from blood, obtained in a trial of the OX40 agonist ivuxolimab. V and J are TRBV27 and TRBJ2-1; D may be TRBD1 or TRBD2 (6 bases each). DNA for the CDR3: TGTGCCAGCAGTTTAAGGGGGGCCCTATACAGTGAGCAGTTCTTC. Translation gives CASSLRGALYSEQFF.